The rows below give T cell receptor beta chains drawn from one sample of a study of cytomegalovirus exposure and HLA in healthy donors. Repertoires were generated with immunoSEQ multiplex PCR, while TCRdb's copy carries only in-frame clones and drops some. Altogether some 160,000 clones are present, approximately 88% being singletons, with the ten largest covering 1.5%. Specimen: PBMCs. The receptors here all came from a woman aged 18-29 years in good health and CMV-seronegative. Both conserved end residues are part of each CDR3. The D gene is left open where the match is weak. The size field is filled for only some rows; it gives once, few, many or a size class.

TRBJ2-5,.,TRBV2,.,TGTGCCAGCCGGTACCAAGAGACCCAGTACTTC,CASRYQETQYF
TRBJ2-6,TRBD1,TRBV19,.,TGTGCCAGTAGCCGGGACAGCTCTGGGGCCAACGGCCTGACTTTC,CASSRDSSGANGLTF
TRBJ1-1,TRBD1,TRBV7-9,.,TGTTCCAGCAGGTGGGGACAGGGGGTTGGGGAAGCTTTCTTT,CSSRWGQGVGEAFF
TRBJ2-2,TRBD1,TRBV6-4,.,TGTGCCAGCAGTACCGGGACAGCGGAGAACACCGGGGAGCTGTTTTTT,CASSTGTAENTGELFF
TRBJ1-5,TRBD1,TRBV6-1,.,TGTGCCAGCAGAAACGAACAGGGGGCATTGCAGCCCCAGCATTTT,CASRNEQGALQPQHF
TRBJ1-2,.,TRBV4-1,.,TGCGCCAGCAGCCTCCCCGGGGGATTTGTGGGCTACACCTTC,CASSLPGGFVGYTF
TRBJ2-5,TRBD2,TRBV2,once,TGTGCCAGCAAGGGAGCGGGGGAAGAGACCCAGTACTTC,CASKGAGEETQYF
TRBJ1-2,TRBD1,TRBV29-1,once,TGCAGCGTTGAGAGGCCAGGGGGCATTTCAAACTATGGCTACACCTTC,CSVERPGGISNYGYTF
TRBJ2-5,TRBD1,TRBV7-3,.,TGTGCCAGCAGCCTGGACAGGGCCCAAGAGACCCAGTACTTC,CASSLDRAQETQYF
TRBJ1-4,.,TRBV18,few,TGTGCCAGCTCCATACAGTCAACTAATGAAAAACTGTTTTTT,CASSIQSTNEKLFF
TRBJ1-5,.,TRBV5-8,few,TGTGCCAGCAGCTTTCTCGATCAGCCCCAGCATTTT,CASSFLDQPQHF
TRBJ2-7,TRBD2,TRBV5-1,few,TGCGCCAGCCGAGGACTAGCGGGGCCCTACGAGCAGTACTTC,CASRGLAGPYEQYF
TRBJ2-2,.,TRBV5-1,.,TGCGCCAGCAGCTTACGGGGAAATCCCGCCGGGGAGCTGTTTTTT,CASSLRGNPAGELFF
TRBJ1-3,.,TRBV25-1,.,TGTGCCACCGGGGGAGACTCTGGAAACACCATATATTTT,CATGGDSGNTIYF
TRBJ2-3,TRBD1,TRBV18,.,TGTGCCAGCTCACCCCAAACGACAGGGTCAGATACGCAGTATTTT,CASSPQTTGSDTQYF
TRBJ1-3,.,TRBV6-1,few,TGTGCCAGCAGAGAGGAGAGTGGGGGAAACACCATATATTTT,CASREESGGNTIYF
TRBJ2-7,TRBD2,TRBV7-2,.,TGTGCCAGCAGCTCAATAGCGGGGGGCAACGAGCAGTACTTC,CASSSIAGGNEQYF
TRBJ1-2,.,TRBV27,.,TGTGCCAGCAGTGCGACAGGTACCCACCTACTCTATGGCTACACCTTC,CASSATGTHLLYGYTF
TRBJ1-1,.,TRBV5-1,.,TGCGCCAGCAGCTTGGATACAGGAATGAACACTGAAGCTTTCTTT,CASSLDTGMNTEAFF
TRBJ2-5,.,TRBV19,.,TGTGCCAGTAGCCTCCCCTCCGGAGGGAGAGAGACCCAGTACTTC,CASSLPSGGRETQYF
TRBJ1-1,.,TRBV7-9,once,TGTTCCAGCTCCCACCCGGAGGGGAACACTGAAGCTTTCTTT,CSSSHPEGNTEAFF
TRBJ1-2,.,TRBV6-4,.,TGTGCCAGCAGTGAGGGATCGGAACAGGTTTATGGCTACACCTTC,CASSEGSEQVYGYTF
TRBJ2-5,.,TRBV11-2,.,TGTGCCAGCAGTCCAGAGGCCAGACTACAAGAGACCCAGTACTTC,CASSPEARLQETQYF
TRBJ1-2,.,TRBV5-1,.,TGCGCCAGCAGCTTGGTTCAGGGGACCGGCTACACCTTC,CASSLVQGTGYTF
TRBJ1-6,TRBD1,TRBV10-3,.,TGTGCCATCAGTGAGCCCCGGACAGGGCCCTATAATTCACCCCTCCACTTT,CAISEPRTGPYNSPLHF
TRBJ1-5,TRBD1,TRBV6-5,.,TGTGCCAGCAGTAGCTCAGGGGGAGTCTATCAGCCCCAGCATTTT,CASSSSGGVYQPQHF
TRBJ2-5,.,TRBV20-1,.,TGCAGTGCTAGTAGAAAAGAGACCCAGTACTTC,CSASRKETQYF
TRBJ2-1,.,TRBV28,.,TGTGCCAGCAGTTTAGCTAGGATCAACAATGAGCAGTTCTTC,CASSLARINNEQFF
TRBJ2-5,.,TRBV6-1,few,TGTGCCAGCAGCGTAGGAGGGACCACCCAAGAGACCCAGTACTTC,CASSVGGTTQETQYF
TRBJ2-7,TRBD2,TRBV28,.,TGTGCCAGCAGTTCCGGGACTAGCGGGGGGAGTTCTTACGAGCAGTACTTC,CASSSGTSGGSSYEQYF
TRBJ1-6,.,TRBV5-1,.,TGCGCCAGCACCCCCGGGGGGCCTAATTCACCCCTCCACTTT,CASTPGGPNSPLHF
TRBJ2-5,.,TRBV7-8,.,TGTGCCAGCAGCTACAGCGGACGGCAAGAGGCCCAGTACTTC,CASSYSGRQEAQYF
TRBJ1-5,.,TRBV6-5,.,TGTGCCAGCAGTTACCGAACAGGCTTTGGTCAGCCCCAGCATTTT,CASSYRTGFGQPQHF
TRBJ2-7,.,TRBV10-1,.,TGCGCCAGCAGTCCCGGACAGAGAGGGCAGTACTTC,CASSPGQRGQYF
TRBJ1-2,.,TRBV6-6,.,TGTGCCAGCAGTTACCCACAGGGACACTATGGCTACACCTTC,CASSYPQGHYGYTF
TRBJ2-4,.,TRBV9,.,TGTGCCAGCAGCGTAGAGTGGCGGGGTTTCAACATTCAGTACTTC,CASSVEWRGFNIQYF
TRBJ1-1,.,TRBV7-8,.,TGTGCCAGTCCTTCGGGGAATATGAACACTGAAGCTTTCTTT,CASPSGNMNTEAFF
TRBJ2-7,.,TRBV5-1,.,TGCGCCAGCAGTTTTGGATGGGGGCAGGAGCAGTACTTC,CASSFGWGQEQYF
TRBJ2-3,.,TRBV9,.,TGTGCCAGCAGCCGGGGGACGACTAGCACAGATACGCAGTATTTT,CASSRGTTSTDTQYF
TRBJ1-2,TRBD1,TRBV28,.,TGTGCCAGCAGTATCGGCGGGACAGGGGGCGTCCAGGATGGCTACACCTTC,CASSIGGTGGVQDGYTF
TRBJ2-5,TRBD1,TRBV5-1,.,TGCGCCAGCAGCTTGGGGTCCCGGACAGGGGAAGAGACCCAGTACTTC,CASSLGSRTGEETQYF
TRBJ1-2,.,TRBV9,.,TGTGCCACACGGGACTCCCGCTATGGCTACACCTTC,CATRDSRYGYTF
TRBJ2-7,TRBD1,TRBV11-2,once,TGTGCCAGCAGCTTGACTCGGCCGGGACAGGGAGTTTCCGAGCAGTACTTC,CASSLTRPGQGVSEQYF
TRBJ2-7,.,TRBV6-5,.,TGTGCCAGCAGGACGGCCAGGGAGGCCAACGAGCAGTACTTC,CASRTAREANEQYF
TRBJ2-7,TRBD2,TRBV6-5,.,TGTGCCAGCACGGCTAGCGGGCCCTCCTACGAGCAGTACTTC,CASTASGPSYEQYF
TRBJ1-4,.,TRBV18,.,TGTGCCAGCTCGAATACAGGAGGGGATGGTGTAAAACTGTTTTTT,CASSNTGGDGVKLFF
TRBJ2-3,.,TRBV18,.,TGTGCCAGCTCACCACCTGAGAGCCCCGAATATACGCAGTATTTT,CASSPPESPEYTQYF